This TCR beta chain was observed in a study of T cells in pancreatic ductal adenocarcinoma. Study-wide findings and caveats: Tumor samples had fewer productive templates and roughly 7.7-fold fewer unique clonotypes than blood.

CDR1 and CDR2 from the germline V gene are MNHEY and SVGAGI. The V segment lost 5 bases and the J segment 4 bases; nucleotides outside the gene matches: 3. This CDR3 region has 13 residues. Here immunoSEQ multiplex PCR was the method, and the copy in TCRdb shows in-frame clones only, minus some. The data show 25,000 to 35,000 clones, approximately 92% seen once. The selected patients with pancreatic ductal adenocarcinoma had surgery but no neoadjuvant therapy. Note on this clone: Its antigen is not known.

The chain joins TRBV6-5 to TRBJ2-5, with TRBD1 matching over 8 bases. The TCR comes from a human donor with pancreatic ductal adenocarcinoma. Sequencing was done on a sample of PBMCs. The CDR3 DNA follows: TGTGCCAGCAGTGGACAGGGAGCAGAGACCCAGTACTTC. The encoded protein is CASSGQGAETQYF.